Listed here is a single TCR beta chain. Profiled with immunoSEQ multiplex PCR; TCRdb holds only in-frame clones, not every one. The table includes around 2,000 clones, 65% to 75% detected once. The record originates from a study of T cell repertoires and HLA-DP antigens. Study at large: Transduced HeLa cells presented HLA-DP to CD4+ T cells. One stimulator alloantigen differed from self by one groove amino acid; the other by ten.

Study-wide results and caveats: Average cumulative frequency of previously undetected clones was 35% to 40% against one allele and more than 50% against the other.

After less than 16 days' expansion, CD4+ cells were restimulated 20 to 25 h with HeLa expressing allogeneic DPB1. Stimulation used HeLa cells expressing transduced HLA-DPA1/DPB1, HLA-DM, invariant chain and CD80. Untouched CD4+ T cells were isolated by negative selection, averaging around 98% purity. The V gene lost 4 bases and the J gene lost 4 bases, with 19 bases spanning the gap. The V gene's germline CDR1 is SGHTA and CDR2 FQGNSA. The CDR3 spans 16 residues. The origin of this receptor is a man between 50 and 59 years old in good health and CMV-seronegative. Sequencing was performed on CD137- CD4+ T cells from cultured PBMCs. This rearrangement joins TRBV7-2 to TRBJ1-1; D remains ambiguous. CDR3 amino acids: CASSSQQFGRSTEAFF. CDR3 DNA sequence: TGTGCCAGCAGCTCACAACAGTTCGGGCGATCCACTGAAGCTTTCTTT.